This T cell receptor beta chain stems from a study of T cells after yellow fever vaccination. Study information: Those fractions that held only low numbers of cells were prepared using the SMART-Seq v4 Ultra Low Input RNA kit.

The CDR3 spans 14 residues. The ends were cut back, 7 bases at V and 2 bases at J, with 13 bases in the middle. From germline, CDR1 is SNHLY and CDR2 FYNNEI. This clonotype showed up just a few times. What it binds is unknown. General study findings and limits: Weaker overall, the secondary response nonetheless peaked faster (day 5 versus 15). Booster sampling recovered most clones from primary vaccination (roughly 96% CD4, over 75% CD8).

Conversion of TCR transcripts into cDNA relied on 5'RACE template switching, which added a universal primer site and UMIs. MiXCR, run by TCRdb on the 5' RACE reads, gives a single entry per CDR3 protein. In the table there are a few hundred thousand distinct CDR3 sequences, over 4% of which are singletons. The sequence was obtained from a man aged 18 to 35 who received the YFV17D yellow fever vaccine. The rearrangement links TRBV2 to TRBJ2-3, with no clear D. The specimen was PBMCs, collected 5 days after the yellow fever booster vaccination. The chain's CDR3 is CASTAVQDTDTQYF. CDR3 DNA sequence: TGTGCCAGCACAGCCGTCCAAGACACAGATACGCAGTATTTT.